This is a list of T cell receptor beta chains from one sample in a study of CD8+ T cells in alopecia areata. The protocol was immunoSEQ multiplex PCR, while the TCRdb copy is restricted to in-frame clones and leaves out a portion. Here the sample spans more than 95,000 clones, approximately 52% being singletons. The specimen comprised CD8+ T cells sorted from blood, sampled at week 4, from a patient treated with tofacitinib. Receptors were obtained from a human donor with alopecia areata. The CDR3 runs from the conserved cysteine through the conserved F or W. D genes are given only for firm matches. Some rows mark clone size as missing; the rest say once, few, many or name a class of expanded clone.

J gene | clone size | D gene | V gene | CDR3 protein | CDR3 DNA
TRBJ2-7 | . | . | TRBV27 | CASGPPNYEQYF | TGTGCCAGCGGACCTCCAAACTACGAGCAGTACTTC
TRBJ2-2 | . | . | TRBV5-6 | CASSLVDTGELFF | TGTGCCAGCAGCTTGGTGGACACCGGGGAGCTGTTTTTT
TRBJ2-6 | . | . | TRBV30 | CAWSPSGQGWSGANVLTF | TGTGCCTGGAGCCCCTCGGGCCAGGGCTGGTCTGGGGCCAACGTCCTGACTTTC
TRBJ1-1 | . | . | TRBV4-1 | CASSQLVPNTEAFF | TGCGCCAGCAGCCAGCTTGTCCCGAACACTGAAGCTTTCTTT
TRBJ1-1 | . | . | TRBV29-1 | CSVEDGYTEAFF | TGCAGCGTTGAGGACGGATACACTGAAGCTTTCTTT
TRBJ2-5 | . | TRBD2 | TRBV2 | CASSIFLAGEETQYF | TGTGCCAGCTCAATCTTTCTAGCGGGGGAAGAGACCCAGTACTTC
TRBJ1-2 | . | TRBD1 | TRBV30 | CAWGPGTALDGYTF | TGTGCCTGGGGCCCCGGGACAGCCTTGGATGGCTACACCTTC
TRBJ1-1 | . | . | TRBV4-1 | CASSQEANTEAFF | TGCGCCAGCAGCCAAGAGGCGAACACTGAAGCTTTCTTT
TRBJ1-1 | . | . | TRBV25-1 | CASSEFGGGTEAFF | TGTGCCAGCAGTGAATTCGGCGGAGGGACCGAAGCTTTCTTT
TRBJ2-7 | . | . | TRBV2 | CASSEEASYEQYF | TGTGCCAGCAGTGAAGAAGCCAGCTACGAGCAGTACTTC
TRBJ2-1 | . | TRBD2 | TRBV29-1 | CSAASGAHNEQFF | TGCAGCGCCGCTAGCGGGGCCCACAATGAGCAGTTCTTC
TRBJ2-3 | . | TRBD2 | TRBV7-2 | CASSPHPRGVSDTQYF | TGTGCCAGCAGCCCTCATCCCCGGGGGGTATCCGATACGCAGTATTTT
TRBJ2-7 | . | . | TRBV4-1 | CASRADGTYEQYF | TGCGCCAGCAGAGCGGACGGTACCTACGAGCAGTACTTC
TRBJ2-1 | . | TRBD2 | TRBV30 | CAWSYTSGVNEQFF | TGTGCCTGGAGTTATACTAGCGGGGTGAATGAGCAGTTCTTC
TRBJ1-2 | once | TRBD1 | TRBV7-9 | CAPDADRVAEGYTF | TGTGCCCCGGATGCGGACAGGGTAGCGGAGGGCTACACCTTC
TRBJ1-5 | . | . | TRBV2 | CASSSESNQPQHF | TGTGCCAGCAGCTCGGAGAGCAATCAGCCCCAGCATTTT